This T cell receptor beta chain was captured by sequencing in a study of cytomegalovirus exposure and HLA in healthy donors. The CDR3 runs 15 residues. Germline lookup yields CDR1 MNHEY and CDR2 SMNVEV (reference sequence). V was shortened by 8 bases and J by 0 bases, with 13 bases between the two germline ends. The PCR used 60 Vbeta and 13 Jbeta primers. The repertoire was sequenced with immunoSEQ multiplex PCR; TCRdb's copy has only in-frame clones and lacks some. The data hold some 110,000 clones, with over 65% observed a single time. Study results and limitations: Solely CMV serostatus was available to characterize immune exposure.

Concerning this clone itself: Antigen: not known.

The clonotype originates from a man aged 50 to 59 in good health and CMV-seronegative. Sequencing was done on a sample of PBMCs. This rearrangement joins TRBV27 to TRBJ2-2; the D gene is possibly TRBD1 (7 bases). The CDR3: CASSSRGANTGELFF. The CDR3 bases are TGTGCCAGCTCCTCCAGGGGGGCGAACACCGGGGAGCTGTTTTTT.